These 6 T cell receptor beta chains share one sample of origin, sequenced in a study of cytomegalovirus exposure and HLA in healthy donors. Researchers ran the PCR with 60 Vbeta and 13 Jbeta primers. The assay was immunoSEQ multiplex PCR, and TCRdb's table has in-frame clones only and misses some. This table holds 100,000 to 150,000 clones, just under 75% found once. Sample: PBMCs. The source of these receptors is a man in his sixties in good health and CMV-seropositive.

The V call is TRBV28, the J call TRBJ2-3; 9 positions match TRBD1. CDR3 length equals 16 residues. V dropped 5 bases and J dropped 4; count of bases not matched to a gene: 10. From germline, CDR1 is MDHEN and CDR2 SYDVKM. The CDR3 reads CASSPFGTGIADTQYF. In nucleotides, the CDR3 is TGTGCCAGCAGTCCCTTCGGGACAGGGATCGCAGATACGCAGTATTTT. Drawing the rest from reference TRBV28 and TRBJ2-3, the complete variable domain is DVKVTQSSRYLVKRTGEKVFLECVQDMDHENMFWYRQDPGLGLRLIYFSYDVKMKEKGDIPEGYSVSREKKERFSLILESASTNQTSMYLCASSPFGTGIADTQYFGPGTRLTVL.

This clone was detected a few times. The junction departs from the called germline gene at one end, perhaps through a read error. The rearrangement joins TRBV4-1 to TRBJ2-5, with 11 bases fitting TRBD2. Germline lookup yields CDR1 MGHRA and CDR2 YSYEKL. The CDR3 is 16 residues long. In nucleotides, the CDR3 is TGTGCCAGCAGCCAGATTAGCGGGGGGGCCAAAGAGACCCAGTACTTC. This sequence encodes CASSQISGGAKETQYF.

The chain uses TRBV6-5 and TRBJ1-2; D is unresolved. This CDR3 has 15 residues. Trimming took off 5 bases at V and 5 bases at J, with 18 bases between the two ends. Germline assignment: CDR1 MNHEY and CDR2 SVGAGI. CDR3 nucleotides: TGTGCCAGCAGTCCTACAAATCCCCAGGCATATGGCTACACCTTC. Amino acid sequence: CASSPTNPQAYGYTF.

This clone was counted between two and nine times. V and J are TRBV10-1 and TRBJ2-1; 12 bases line up with TRBD2. Trimming took 2 bases from V and 12 from J; bases not matched to a gene: 5. The germline gives CDR1 WNHNN, CDR2 SYGVQD (reference sequence). This CDR3 has 14 amino acids. The CDR3 DNA sequence: TGCGCCAGCAGTGAGGGACTAGCGGGAAGTTTGCAGTTCTTC. Amino acids: CASSEGLAGSLQFF.

This clone was found once. The chain employs TRBV28 and TRBJ1-5; TRBD1 matches at 9 bases. Germline CDR1 and CDR2: MDHEN and SYDVKM. The V segment lost 6 bases and the J segment 0 bases; nucleotides outside the gene matches: 15. The CDR3 spans 19 residues. CDR3 bases: TGTGCCAGCAGCCTTATAACAGGGGGCCCTAACCTTAGCAATCAGCCCCAGCATTTT. Its protein is CASSLITGGPNLSNQPQHF.

The rearrangement joins TRBV5-1 to TRBJ2-2; a weak D match, TRBD1 (6 bases). Germline V CDR1 and CDR2: SGHRS, YFSETQ. This CDR3 spans 16 amino acids. The V and J ends lost 0 bases and 3 bases respectively, with 12 bases between them. CDR3 sequence reads: CASSLVQGTDTGELFF. Written as DNA, the CDR3 is TGCGCCAGCAGCTTGGTCCAGGGGACGGACACCGGGGAGCTGTTTTTT.